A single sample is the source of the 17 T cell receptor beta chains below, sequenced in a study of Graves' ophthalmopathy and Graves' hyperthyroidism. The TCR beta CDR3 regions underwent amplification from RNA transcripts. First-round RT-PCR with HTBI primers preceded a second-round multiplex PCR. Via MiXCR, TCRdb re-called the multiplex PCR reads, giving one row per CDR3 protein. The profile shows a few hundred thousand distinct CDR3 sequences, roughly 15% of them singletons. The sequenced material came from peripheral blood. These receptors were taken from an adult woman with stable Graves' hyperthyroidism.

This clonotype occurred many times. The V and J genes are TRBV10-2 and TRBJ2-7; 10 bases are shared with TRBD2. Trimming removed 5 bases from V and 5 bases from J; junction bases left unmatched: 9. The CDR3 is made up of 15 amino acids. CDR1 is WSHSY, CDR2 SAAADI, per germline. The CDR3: CASSSSGRESDEQYF. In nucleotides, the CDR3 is TGCGCCAGCAGTTCAAGCGGGAGGGAATCTGACGAGCAGTACTTC.

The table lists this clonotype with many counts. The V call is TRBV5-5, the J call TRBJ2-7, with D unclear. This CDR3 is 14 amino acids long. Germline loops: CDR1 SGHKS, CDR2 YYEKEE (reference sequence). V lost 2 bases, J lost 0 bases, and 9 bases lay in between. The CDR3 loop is CASSFAYSSYEQYF. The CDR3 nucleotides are TGTGCCAGCAGCTTCGCGTATAGCTCCTACGAGCAGTACTTC.

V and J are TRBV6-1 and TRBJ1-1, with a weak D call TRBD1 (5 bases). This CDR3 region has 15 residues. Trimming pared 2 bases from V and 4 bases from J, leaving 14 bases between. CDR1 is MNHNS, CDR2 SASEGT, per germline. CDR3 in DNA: TGTGCCAGCAGTGAAATTGGGGCTGGGGGCACTGAAGCTTTCTTT. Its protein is CASSEIGAGGTEAFF.

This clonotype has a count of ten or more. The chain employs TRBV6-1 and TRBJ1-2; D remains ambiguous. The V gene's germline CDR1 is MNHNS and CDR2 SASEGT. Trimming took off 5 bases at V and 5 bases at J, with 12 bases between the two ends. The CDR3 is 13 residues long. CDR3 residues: CASSPTVGYGYTF. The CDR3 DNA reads TGTGCCAGCAGTCCAACCGTGGGTTATGGCTACACCTTC.

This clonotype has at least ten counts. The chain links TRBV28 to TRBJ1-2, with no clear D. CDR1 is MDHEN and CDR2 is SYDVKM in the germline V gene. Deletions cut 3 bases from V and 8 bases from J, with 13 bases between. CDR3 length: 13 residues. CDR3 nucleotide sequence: TGTGCCAGCAGTTTCCTAGAACTGGGGGGCTACACCTTC. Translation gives CASSFLELGGYTF.

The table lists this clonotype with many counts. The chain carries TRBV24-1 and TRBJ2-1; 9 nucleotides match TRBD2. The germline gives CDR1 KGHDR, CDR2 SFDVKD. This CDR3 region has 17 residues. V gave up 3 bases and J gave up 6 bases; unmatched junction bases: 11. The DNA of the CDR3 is TGTGCCACCAGTGATCCCGTACTAGCGGGCTCGATCAATGAGCAGTTCTTC. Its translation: CATSDPVLAGSINEQFF.

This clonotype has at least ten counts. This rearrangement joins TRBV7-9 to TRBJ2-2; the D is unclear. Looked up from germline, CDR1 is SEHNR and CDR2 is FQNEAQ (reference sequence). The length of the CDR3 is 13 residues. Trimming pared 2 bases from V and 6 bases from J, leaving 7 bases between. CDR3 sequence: CASSLLLAGELFF. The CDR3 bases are TGTGCCAGCAGCTTATTACTGGCCGGGGAGCTGTTTTTT.

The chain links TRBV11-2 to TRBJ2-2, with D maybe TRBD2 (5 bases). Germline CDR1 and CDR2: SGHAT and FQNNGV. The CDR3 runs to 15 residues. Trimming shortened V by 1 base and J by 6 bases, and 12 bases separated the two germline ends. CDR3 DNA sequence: TGTGCCAGCAGCTTAGGTCGTGGACTCGCCGGGGAGCTGTTTTTT. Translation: CASSLGRGLAGELFF.

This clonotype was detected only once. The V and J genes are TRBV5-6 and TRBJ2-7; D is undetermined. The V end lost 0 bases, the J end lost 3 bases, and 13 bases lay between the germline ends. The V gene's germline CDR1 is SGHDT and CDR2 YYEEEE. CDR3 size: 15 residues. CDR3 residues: CASSLAQAGYYEQYF. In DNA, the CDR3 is TGTGCCAGCAGCTTGGCCCAGGCTGGATACTACGAGCAGTACTTC.

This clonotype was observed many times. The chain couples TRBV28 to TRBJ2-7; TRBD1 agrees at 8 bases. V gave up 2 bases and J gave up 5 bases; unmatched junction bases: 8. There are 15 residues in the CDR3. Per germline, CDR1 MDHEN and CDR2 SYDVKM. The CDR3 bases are TGTGCCAGCAGTTTACTGTCCAGGGGGCTGAACGAGCAGTACTTC. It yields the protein CASSLLSRGLNEQYF.

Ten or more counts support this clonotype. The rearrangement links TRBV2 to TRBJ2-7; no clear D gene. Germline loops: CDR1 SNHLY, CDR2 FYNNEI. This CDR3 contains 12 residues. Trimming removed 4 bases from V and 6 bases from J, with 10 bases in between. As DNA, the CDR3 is TGTGCCAGCAGTGCAGACAATTCCGAGCAGTACTTC. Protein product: CASSADNSEQYF.

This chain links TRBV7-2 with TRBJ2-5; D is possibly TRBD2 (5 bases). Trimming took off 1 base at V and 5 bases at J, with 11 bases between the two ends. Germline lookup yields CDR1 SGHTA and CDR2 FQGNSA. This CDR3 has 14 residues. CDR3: CASSLGAWEETQYF. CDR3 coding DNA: TGTGCCAGCAGCTTAGGAGCGTGGGAGGAGACCCAGTACTTC. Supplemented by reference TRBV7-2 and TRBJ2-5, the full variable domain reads GAGVSQSPSNKVTEKGKDVELRCDPISGHTALYWYRQSLGQGLEFLIYFQGNSAPDKSGLPSDRFSAERTGGSVSTLTIQRTQQEDSAVYLCASSLGAWEETQYFGPGTRLLVL.

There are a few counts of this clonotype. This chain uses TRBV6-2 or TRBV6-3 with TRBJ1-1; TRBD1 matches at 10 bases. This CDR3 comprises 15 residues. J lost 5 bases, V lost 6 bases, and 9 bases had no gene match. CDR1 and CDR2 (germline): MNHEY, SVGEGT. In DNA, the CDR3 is TGTGCCAGCAGCTATACCAAGGACAGGGGGACTGAAGCTTTCTTT. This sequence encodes CASSYTKDRGTEAFF.

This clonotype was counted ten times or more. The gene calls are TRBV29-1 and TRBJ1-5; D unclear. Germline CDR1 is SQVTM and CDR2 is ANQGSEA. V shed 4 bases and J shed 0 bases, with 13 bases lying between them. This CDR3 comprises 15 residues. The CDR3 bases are TGCAGCGTTGTTTTGGATACCTTTAGCAATCAGCCCCAGCATTTT. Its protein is CSVVLDTFSNQPQHF.

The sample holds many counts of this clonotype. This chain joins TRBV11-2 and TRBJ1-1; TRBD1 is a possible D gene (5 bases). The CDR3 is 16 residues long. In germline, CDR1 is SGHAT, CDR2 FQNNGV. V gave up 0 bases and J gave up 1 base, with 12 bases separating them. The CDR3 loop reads CASSLDPGLPNTEAFF. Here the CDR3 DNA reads TGTGCCAGCAGCTTAGATCCGGGACTTCCGAACACTGAAGCTTTCTTT.

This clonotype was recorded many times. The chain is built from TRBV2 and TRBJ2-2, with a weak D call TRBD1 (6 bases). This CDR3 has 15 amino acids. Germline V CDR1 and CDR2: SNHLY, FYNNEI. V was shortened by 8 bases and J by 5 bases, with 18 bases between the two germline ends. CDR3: CASVLMGQGTGELFF. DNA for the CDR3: TGTGCCAGCGTGTTGATGGGGCAGGGGACCGGGGAGCTGTTTTTT.

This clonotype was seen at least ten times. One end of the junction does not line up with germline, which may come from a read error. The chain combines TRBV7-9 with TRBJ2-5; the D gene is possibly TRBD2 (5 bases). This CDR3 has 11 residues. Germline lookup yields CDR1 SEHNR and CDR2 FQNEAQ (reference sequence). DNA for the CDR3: TGTGCCAGCAGCTTAAGCGGCGGGTTCGACTTC. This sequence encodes CASSLSGGFDF. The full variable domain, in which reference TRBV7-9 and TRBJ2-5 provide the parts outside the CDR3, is DTGVSQNPRHKITKRGQNVTFRCDPISEHNRLYWYRQTLGQGPEFLTYFQNEAQLEKSRLLSDRFSAERPKGSFSTLEIQRTEQGDSAMYLCASSLSGGFDFGPGTRLLVL.